This T cell receptor beta chain was retrieved from a study of identical twins. Study-level findings and limits: Models underpredicted monozygotic twin sharing of out-of-frame TCR alpha. Without tracking the same donors, conclusions rested on cross-sectional statistical analysis. High-abundance cord blood beta clonotypes had fewer insertions; memory repertoires showed none.

Trimming left V 3 bases short and J 6 bases short, with 16 bases between. This CDR3 contains 15 residues. Each cDNA held unique molecular identifiers, and template switching gave it a universal primer site. TCRdb re-called the 5' RACE reads through MiXCR, storing one row per CDR3 protein. The repertoire holds about 260,000 distinct CDR3 sequences, with approximately 7% as singletons. The sample holds many counts of this clonotype. No antigen is known for it. Another study also made use of these data, one on yellow fever vaccine responses in identical twins.

The genes are TRBV12-3 or TRBV12-4 and TRBJ2-3; D could derive from TRBD1 or TRBD2 (5 bases each). Specimen: memory (CD45RO+) T cells sorted from blood. This clonotype was sampled from a woman between 18 and 29 years old in good health. CDR3 loop: CASSLELGEWDTQYF. The CDR3 nucleotides are TGTGCCAGCAGTTTGGAACTAGGGGAGTGGGATACGCAGTATTTT.